This T cell receptor (beta chain) is drawn from a study of identical twins (dated by TCRdb to 2016 to 2018). Context from the whole study: To test whether fetal clonotypes persist, this study deep-sequenced TCR alpha and beta repertoires from monozygotic twins, from unrelated adults of various ages, and from cord blood. Replicate twin experiments were performed at different times using different library preparation protocols to rule out contamination.

The CDR3 holds 14 amino acids from the cysteine to the phenylalanine. Only the CDR3 DNA is retained, 42 bases long and in frame from the first base. As encoded in the germline V gene, CDR1 is SNHLY while CDR2 is FYNNEI. The V end loses 3 bases and the J end loses 1 base, and a stretch of 10 bases separates them. Paper-wide results and their limitations: Conclusions relied on cross-sectional statistical analysis, since the same donors could not be followed over many years. Abundant cord blood beta clonotypes carried fewer insertions; young adult naive repertoires showed a weaker similar trend, while memory repertoires showed none. Excess twin sharing in beta out-of-frame sequences was weaker because fewer shared sequences lowered the signal-to-noise ratio. In monozygotic twins, out-of-frame TCR alpha sharing was systematically underestimated by recombination models, although the models agreed with sharing between unrelated individuals. Zero-insertion analyses could be partly confounded by invariant T cells such as MAIT and iNKT, although diverse VJ usage argued against such confounding for most clonotypes. Compared with coincidental sharing between unrelated individuals, out-of-frame TCR alpha sequences shared between twins had an excess of sequences with low generation probability.

For this clonotype: Its antigen specificity is not known. There are no base qualities to consult, and no much larger clone falls within one base.

Receptors were amplified or captured by 5' RACE. The instrument given in TCRdb is Illumina HiSeq 2000. Template switching introduced a universal primer binding site; the final cDNA contained a unique molecular identifier, enabling accurate counting of TCR cDNA molecules. Specific primers in the conserved constant-segment region were used to synthesize first-strand cDNA for TCR alpha and beta chains. To control for contamination, each cDNA library was double barcoded with a SMART-Mk sample barcode plus Illumina barcodes. TruSeq adapter sequences and Illumina sample barcodes were added in two successive PCR steps. TCR alpha and beta cDNA libraries were sequenced on the Illumina HiSeq platform with custom primers. Per the original workflow: Unique molecular identifiers were extracted from raw reads with MiGEC, and CDR3 positions were determined with MiXCR. Recombination models were inferred per individual with the repgenHMM and IGoR tools using an EM algorithm. Shared clonotypes were analyzed with the tcR package in R, and sharing was normalized by the product of cloneset sizes. To study raw recombination without the effects of thymic and clonal selection, out-of-frame nonproductive sequences were analyzed. TCRdb trimmed the raw reads at Q25, called clones with MiXCR and kept productive beta chains. When rows share a CDR3 protein, they turn into one entry using the most common DNA and genes. The V and J calls and clone size come from TCRdb's table, not from the authors' own analysis. The sample contains a few hundred thousand distinct CDR3 sequences, 9.5% to 15% of them found a single time. Approximately 4% of the sample belongs to the ten largest clones.

All donors were healthy Caucasians. Three pairs of female monozygotic twins, all aged about 18 to 30 years, made up the twin cohort. Miltenyi CD45RO+ enrichment and human naive T-cell isolation kits were used to isolate memory (CD45RO+) and naive T cells from PBMC. These records were also assigned to another study, of yellow fever vaccine responses in identical twins. From the second report: According to the authors, the vaccine-induced T cell response in identical twins seemed to be partly convergent and partly specific to each individual. The study precisely tracked vaccine-responding T cell clones in identical twins.

Rearrangement joined TRBV2 to TRBJ2-7, with no confidently assigned D gene. The receptor's source is a woman aged 18-29 years in good health. The material sequenced was memory (CD45RO+) T cells sorted from blood. The sample's cell subset or site label, in plain terms: CD45RO+ enriched T cells. The CDR3 region: CASSEHGRSYEQYF. The DNA sequence follows: TGTGCCAGCAGTGAGCACGGGCGGTCCTACGAGCAGTACTTC.